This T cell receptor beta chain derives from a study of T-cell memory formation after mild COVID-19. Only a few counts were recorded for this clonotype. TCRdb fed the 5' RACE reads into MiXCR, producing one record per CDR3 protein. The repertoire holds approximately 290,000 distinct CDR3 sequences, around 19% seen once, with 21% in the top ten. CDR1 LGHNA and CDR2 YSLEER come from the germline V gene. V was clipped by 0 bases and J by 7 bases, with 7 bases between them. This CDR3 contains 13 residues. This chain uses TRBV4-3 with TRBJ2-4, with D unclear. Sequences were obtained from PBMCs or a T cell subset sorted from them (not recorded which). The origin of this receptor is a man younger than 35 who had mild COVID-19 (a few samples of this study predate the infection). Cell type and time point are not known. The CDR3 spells CASSQENGNIQYF. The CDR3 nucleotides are TGCGCCAGCAGCCAAGAAAACGGTAACATTCAGTACTTC.